This T cell receptor (beta chain) was recovered during a study of blood T cell repertoires in COVID-19. Study details: COVID-19 samples from acute and convalescent phases originated in the United States, Italy and Spain.

This clone was detected only once. With 7 bases clipped from V and 7 bases from J, the junction kept 10 bases outside the gene matches. This CDR3 region has 14 residues. Germline assignment: CDR1 SQVTM and CDR2 ANQGSEA. Per the original methods: Researchers report that nucleated cell counts were estimated from reference gene primer amplification. Libraries were prepared by immunoSEQ multiplex PCR; TCRdb keeps only in-frame clonotypes and omits some of them. D and trimming were read from the DNA, whereas the V and J calls and clone size are those reported in that table. Among under 95,000 clones, roughly 84% were seen once, and the ten largest hold about 11%.

This rearrangement joins TRBV29-1 to TRBJ2-1; 10 bases are a match to TRBD1. Specimen: peripheral blood. This clonotype originated in a man in his 70s with acute or convalescent COVID-19. This chain's CDR3 is CSATTGQGRNEQFF. Written as DNA, the CDR3 is TGCAGCGCAACGACGGGACAGGGGAGGAATGAGCAGTTCTTC.